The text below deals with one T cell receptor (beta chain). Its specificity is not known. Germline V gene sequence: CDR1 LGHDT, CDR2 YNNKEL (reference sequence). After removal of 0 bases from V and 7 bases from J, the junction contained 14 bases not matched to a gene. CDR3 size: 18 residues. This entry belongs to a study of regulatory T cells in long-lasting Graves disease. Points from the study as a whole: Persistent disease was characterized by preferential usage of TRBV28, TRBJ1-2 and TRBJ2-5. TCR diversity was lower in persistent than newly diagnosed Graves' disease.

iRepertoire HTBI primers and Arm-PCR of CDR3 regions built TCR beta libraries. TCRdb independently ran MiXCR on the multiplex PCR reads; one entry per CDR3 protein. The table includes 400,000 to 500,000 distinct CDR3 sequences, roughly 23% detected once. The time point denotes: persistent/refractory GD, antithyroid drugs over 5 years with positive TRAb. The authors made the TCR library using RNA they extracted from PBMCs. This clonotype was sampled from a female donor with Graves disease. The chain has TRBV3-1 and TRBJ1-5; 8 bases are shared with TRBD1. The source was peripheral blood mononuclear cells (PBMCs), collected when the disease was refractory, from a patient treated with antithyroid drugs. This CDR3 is CASSQDPPGQGADQPQHF. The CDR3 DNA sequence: TGTGCCAGCAGCCAAGACCCCCCGGGCCAGGGGGCGGACCAGCCCCAGCATTTT. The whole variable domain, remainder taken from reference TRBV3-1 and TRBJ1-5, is DTAVSQTPKYLVTQMGNDKSIKCEQNLGHDTMYWYKQDSKKFLKIMFSYNNKELIINETVPNRFSPKSPDKAHLNLHINSLELGDSAVYFCASSQDPPGQGADQPQHFGDGTRLSIL.